This T cell receptor (beta chain) is drawn from a study of metastatic and nonmetastatic thyroid tumors. As for the study in general: Malignant thyroid and benign thyroid patients provided blood and tumor or nodule tissue whose repertoires were compared.

This clone is classed as medium-sized. The antigen remains undetermined. The V and J ends lost 2 bases and 4 bases respectively, with 10 bases between them. The CDR3 covers 14 residues. The germline V gene encodes CDR1 SGHTS and CDR2 YDEGEE. Points from the study as a whole: Reported TCR beta diversity, measured in blood and tumor, was significantly higher for malignant thyroid tumors than for benign nodules.

Each patient came to thyroid surgery without any prior treatment (of any kind). In the original workflow: A papillary thyroid cancer distant-metastasis classifier was built from CDR3 differences across clinicopathological groups. TCRdb re-processed the PCR reads through MiXCR. The V and J calls here are based on TCRdb, not the publication. The sample lists about 35,000 clones, about 31% occurring once. V is TRBV5-8 and J is TRBJ2-1; D may be TRBD1 (5 bases). This sequence originates from a female donor with papillary thyroid cancer or a benign thyroid nodule (not recorded which). Some clones in this sample may be carry-over from other donors' samples. The specimen sequenced was blood. The CDR3 here is CASSFETAYNEQFF. As DNA, the CDR3 is TGTGCCAGCAGCTTTGAGACAGCTTACAATGAGCAGTTCTTC.